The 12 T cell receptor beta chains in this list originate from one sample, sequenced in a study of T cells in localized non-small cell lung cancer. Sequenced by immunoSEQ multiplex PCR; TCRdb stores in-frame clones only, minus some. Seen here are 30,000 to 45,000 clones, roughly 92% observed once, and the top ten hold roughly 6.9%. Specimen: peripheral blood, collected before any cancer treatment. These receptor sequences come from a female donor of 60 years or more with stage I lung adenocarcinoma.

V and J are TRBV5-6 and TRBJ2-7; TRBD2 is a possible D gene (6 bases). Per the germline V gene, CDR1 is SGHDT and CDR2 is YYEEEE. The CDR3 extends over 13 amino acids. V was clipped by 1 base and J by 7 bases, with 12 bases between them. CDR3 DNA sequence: TGTGCCAGCAGCTTGTCAACTAGCCTAGAGCAGTACTTC. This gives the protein CASSLSTSLEQYF.

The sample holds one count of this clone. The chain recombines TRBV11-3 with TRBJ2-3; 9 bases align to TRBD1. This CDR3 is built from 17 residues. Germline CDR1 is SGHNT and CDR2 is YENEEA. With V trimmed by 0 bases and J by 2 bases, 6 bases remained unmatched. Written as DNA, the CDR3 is TGTGCCAGCAGCTTAGATGGACAGGGGAGTCCCACAGATACGCAGTATTTT. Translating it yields CASSLDGQGSPTDTQYF.

The DNA for the CDR3 is TGTGCCAGCAGCCCCCCGAACAGGGGTCGAAACTATGGCTACACCTTC. Residues: CASSPPNRGRNYGYTF. The chain joins TRBV5-4 to TRBJ1-2; 7 nucleotides match TRBD1. The CDR3 totals 16 residues. The V segment lost 4 bases and the J segment 2 bases; nucleotides outside the gene matches: 11. Germline values: CDR1 SGHNT, CDR2 YYREEE (reference sequence).

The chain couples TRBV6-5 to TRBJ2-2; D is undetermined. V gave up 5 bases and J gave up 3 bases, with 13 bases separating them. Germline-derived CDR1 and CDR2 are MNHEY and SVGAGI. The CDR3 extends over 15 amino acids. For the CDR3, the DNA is TGTGCCAGCAGTCCATTATGGACGGACACCGGGGAGCTGTTTTTT. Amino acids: CASSPLWTDTGELFF.

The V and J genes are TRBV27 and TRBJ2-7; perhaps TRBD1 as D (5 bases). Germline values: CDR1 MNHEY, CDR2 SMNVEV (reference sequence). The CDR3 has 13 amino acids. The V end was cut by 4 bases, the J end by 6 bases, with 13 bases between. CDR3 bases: TGTGCCAGCAGTTATGCACAGGCGGTCGAGCAGTACTTC. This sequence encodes CASSYAQAVEQYF.

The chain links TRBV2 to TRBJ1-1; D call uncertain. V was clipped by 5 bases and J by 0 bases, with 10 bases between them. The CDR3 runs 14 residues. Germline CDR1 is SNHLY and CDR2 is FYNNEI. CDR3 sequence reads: CASSFDNMNTEAFF. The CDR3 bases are TGTGCCAGCAGTTTCGACAACATGAACACTGAAGCTTTCTTT.

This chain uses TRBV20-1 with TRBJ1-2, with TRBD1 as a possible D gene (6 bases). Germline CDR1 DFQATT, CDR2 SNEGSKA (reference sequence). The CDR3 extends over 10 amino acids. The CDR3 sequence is CRIDRNGYTF. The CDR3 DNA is TGCAGGATAGACAGGAATGGCTACACCTTC.

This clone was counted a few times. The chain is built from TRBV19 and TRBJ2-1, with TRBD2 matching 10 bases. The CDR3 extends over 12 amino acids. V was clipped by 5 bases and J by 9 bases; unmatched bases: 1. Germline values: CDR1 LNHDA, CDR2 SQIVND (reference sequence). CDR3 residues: CASSPSGGEQFF. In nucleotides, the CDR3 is TGTGCCAGTAGTCCTAGCGGGGGTGAGCAGTTCTTC.

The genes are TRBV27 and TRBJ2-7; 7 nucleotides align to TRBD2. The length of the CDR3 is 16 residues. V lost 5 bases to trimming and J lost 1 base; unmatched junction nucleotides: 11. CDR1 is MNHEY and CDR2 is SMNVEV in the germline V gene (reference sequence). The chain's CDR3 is CASSQKSTGGSYEQYF. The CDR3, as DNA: TGTGCCAGCAGTCAAAAGAGTACGGGGGGATCCTACGAGCAGTACTTC.

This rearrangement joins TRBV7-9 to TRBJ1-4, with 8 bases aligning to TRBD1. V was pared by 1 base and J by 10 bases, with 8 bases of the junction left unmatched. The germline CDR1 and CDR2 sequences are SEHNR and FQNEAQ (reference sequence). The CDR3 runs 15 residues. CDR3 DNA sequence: TGTGCCAGCAGCTTAGTAGGGGGACAGGATGGAAAACTGTTTTTT. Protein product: CASSLVGGQDGKLFF.

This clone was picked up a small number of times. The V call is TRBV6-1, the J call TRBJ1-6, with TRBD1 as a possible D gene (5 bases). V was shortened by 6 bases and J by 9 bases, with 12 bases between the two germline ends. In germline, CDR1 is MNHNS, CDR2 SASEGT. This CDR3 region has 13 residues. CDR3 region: CASRQDPTSPLHF. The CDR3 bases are TGTGCCAGCAGACAGGACCCAACTTCACCCCTCCACTTT.

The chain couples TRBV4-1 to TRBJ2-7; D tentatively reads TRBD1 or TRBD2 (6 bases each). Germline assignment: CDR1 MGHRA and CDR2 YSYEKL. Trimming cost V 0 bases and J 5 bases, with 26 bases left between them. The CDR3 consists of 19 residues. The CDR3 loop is CASSQEGEGQTKGGNEQYV. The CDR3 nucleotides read TGCGCCAGCAGCCAAGAAGGAGAAGGACAGACAAAGGGAGGTAACGAGCAGTACGTC.